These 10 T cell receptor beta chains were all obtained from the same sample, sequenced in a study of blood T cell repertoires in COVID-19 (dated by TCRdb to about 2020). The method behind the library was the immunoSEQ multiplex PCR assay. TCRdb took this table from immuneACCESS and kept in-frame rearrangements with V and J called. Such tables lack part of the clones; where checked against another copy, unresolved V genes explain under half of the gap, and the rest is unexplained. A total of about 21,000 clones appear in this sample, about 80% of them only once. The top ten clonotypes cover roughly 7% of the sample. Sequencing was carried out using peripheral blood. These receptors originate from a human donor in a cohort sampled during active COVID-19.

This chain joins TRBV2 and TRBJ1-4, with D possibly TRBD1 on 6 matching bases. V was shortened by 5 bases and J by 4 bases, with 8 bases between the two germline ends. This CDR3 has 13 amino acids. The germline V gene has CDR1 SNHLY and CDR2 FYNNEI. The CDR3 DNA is TGTGCCAGCAGTAGACAGGTTAATGAAAAACTGTTTTTT. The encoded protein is CASSRQVNEKLFF.

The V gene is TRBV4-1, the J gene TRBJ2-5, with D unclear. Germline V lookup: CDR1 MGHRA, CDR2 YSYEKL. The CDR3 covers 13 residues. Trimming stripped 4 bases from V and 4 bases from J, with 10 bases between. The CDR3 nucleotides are TGCGCCAGCAGCCCCGTTCCGGGAGAGACCCAGTACTTC. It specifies CASSPVPGETQYF.

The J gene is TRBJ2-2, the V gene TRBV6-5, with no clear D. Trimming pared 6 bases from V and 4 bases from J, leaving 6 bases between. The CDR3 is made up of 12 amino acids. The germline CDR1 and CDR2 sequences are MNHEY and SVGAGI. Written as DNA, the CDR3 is TGTGCCAGCAGAACAATCACCGGGGAGCTGTTTTTT. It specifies CASRTITGELFF.

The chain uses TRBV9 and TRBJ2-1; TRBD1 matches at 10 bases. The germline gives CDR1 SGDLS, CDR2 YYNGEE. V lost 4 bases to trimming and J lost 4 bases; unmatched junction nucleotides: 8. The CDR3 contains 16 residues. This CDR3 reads CASSPPDRGPYNEQFF. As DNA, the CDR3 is TGTGCCAGCAGCCCTCCAGACAGGGGGCCATACAATGAGCAGTTCTTC. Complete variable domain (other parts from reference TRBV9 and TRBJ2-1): DSGVTQTPKHLITATGQRVTLRCSPRSGDLSVYWYQQSLDQGLQFLIQYYNGEERAKGNILERFSAQQFPDLHSELNLSSLELGDSALYFCASSPPDRGPYNEQFFGPGTRLTVL.

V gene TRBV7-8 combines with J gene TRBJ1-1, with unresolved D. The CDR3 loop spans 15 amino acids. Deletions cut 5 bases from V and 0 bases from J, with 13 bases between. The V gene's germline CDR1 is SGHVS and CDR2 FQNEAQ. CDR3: CASSPRGGLNTEAFF. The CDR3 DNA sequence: TGTGCCAGCAGCCCCCGAGGAGGCTTGAACACTGAAGCTTTCTTT.

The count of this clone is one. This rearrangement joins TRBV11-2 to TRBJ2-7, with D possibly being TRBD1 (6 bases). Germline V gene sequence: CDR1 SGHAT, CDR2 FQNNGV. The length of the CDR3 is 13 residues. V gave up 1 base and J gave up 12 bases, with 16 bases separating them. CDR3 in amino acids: CASSLGGLGEVYF. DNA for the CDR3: TGTGCCAGCAGCTTAGGGGGGCTGGGTGAGGTGTACTTC.

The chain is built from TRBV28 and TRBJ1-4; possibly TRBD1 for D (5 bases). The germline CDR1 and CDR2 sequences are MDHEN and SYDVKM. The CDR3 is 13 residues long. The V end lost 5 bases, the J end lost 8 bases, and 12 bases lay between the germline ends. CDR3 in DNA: TGTGCCAGCAGTAGGGCGGGGGAGGAAAAACTGTTTTTT. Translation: CASSRAGEEKLFF.

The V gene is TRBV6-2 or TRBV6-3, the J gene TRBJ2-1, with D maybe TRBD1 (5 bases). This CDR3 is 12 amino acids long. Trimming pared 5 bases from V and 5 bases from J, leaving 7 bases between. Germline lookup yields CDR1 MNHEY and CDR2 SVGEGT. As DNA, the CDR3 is TGTGCCAGCAGTCCGACAGACAATGAGCAGTTCTTC. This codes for CASSPTDNEQFF.

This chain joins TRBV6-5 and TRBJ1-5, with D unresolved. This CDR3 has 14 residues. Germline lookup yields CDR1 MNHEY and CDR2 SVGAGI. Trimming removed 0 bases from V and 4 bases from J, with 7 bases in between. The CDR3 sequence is CASSYSGGNQPQHF. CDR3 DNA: TGTGCCAGCAGTTACTCGGGAGGGAATCAGCCCCAGCATTTT.

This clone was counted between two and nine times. The CDR3 spells CASSLAGGSLSPLHF. The CDR3, as DNA: TGTGCCAGCAGCTTGGCTGGAGGGTCGTTGTCACCCCTCCACTTT. The chain combines TRBV5-4 with TRBJ1-6; the D is unclear. The CDR3 is made up of 15 amino acids. CDR1 SGHNT and CDR2 YYREEE come from the germline V gene (reference sequence). The V gene lost 0 bases and the J gene lost 10 bases, with 14 bases spanning the gap. Filled out from reference TRBV5-4 and TRBJ1-6, the complete variable domain reads ETGVTQSPTHLIKTRGQQVTLRCSSQSGHNTVSWYQQALGQGPQFIFQYYREEENGRGNFPPRFSGLQFPNYSSELNVNALELDDSALYLCASSLAGGSLSPLHFGNGTRLTVT.